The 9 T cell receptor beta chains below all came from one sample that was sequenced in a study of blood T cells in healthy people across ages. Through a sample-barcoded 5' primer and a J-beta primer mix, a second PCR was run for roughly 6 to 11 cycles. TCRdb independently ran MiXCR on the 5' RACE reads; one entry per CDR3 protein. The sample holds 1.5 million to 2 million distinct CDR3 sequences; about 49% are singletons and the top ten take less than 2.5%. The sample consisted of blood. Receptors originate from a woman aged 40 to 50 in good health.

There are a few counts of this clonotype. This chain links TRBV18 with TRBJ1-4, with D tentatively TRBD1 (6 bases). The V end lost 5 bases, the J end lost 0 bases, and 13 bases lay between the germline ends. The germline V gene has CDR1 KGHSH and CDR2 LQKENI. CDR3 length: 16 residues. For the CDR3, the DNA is TGTGCCAGCTCATCAGGGGTCCCCGCAACTAATGAAAAACTGTTTTTT. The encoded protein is CASSSGVPATNEKLFF.

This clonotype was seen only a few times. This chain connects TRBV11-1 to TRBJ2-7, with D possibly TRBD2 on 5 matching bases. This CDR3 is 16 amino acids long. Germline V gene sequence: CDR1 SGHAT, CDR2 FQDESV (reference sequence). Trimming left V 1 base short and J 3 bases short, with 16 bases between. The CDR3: CASSLGHRLQLYEQYF. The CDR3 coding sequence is TGTGCCAGCAGCTTAGGCCACCGACTACAGCTCTACGAGCAGTACTTC.

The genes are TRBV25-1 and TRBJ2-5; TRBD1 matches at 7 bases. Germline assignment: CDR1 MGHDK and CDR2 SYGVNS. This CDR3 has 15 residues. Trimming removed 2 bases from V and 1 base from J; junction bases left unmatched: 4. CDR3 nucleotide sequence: TGTGCCAGCAGTGAAGGGACAGCTATCCAAGAGACCCAGTACTTC. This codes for CASSEGTAIQETQYF.

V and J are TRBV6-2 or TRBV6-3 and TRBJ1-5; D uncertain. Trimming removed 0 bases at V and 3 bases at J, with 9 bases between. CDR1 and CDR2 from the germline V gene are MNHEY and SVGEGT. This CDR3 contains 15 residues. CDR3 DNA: TGTGCCAGCAGTTACTCGGAACAGATCAATCAGCCCCAGCATTTT. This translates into CASSYSEQINQPQHF.

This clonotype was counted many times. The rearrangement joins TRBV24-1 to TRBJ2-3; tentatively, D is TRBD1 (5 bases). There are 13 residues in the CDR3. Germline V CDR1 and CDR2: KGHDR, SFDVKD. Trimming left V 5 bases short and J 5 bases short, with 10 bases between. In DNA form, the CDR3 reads TGTGCCACCAGTGGTCAGGGTGTAGATACGCAGTATTTT. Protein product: CATSGQGVDTQYF.

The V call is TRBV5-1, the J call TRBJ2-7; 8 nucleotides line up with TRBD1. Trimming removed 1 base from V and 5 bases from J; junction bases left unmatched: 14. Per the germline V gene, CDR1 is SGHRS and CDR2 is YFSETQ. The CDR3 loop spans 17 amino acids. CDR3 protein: CASSLKLGQGTIHEQYF. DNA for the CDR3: TGCGCCAGCAGCTTGAAATTAGGACAGGGAACGATCCACGAGCAGTACTTC. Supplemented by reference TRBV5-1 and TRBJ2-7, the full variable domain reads KAGVTQTPRYLIKTRGQQVTLSCSPISGHRSVSWYQQTPGQGLQFLFEYFSETQRNKGNFPGRFSGRQFSNSRSEMNVSTLELGDSALYLCASSLKLGQGTIHEQYFGPGTRLTVT.

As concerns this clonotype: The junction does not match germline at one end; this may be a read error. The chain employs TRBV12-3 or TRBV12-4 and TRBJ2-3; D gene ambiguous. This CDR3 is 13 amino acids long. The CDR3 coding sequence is TGCGCCAGCAGACCTGAGTTGGGCGAGACGCAGTATTTT. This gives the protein CASRPELGETQYF.

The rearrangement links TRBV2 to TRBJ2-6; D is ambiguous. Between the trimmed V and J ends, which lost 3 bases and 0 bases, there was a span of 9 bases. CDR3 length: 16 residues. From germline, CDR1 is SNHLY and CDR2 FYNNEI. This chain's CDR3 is CASSDRRRSGANVLTF. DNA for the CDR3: TGTGCCAGCAGTGATCGGCGACGCTCTGGGGCCAACGTCCTGACTTTC.

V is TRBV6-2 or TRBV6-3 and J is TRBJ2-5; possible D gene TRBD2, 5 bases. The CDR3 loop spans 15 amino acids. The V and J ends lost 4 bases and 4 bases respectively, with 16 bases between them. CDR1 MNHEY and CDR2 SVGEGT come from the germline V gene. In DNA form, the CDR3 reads TGTGCCAGCAGTTCACCTACTAGTTCCGCAGAGACCCAGTACTTC. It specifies CASSSPTSSAETQYF.